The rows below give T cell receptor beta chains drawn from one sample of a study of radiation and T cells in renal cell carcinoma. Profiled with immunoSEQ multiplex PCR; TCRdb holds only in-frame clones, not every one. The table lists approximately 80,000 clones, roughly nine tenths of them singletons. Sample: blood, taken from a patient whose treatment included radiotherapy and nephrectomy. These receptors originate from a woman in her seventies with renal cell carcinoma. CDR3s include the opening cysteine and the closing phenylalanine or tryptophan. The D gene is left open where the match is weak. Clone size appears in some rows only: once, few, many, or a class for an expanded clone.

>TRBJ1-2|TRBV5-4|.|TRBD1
CASSLQGTNYGYTF
TGTGCCAGCAGCTTACAGGGGACTAACTATGGCTACACCTTC
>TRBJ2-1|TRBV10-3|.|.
CAISDTTDNEQFF
TGTGCCATCAGTGACACGACAGACAATGAGCAGTTCTTC
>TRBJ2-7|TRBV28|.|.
CASSLFSYEQYF
TGTGCCAGCAGTTTGTTCAGTTACGAGCAGTACTTC
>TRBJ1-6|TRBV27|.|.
CASSSLAANSPLHF
TGTGCCAGCAGTTCCCTGGCCGCTAATTCACCCCTCCACTTT
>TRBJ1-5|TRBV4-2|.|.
CASSPTFGGAYQPQHF
TGTGCCAGCAGCCCCACCTTTGGAGGGGCATATCAGCCCCAGCATTTT
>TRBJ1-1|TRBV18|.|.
CASSPNRQNTEAFF
TGTGCCAGCTCACCAAACAGACAGAACACTGAAGCTTTCTTT
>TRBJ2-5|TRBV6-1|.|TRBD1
CASSALTGSQETQYF
TGTGCCAGCAGTGCATTGACAGGGTCACAAGAGACCCAGTACTTC
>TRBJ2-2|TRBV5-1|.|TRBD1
CASSMTGVAYIGELFF
TGCGCCAGCAGCATGACAGGGGTCGCCTACATTGGGGAGCTGTTTTTT
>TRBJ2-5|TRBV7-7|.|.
CASSLGAQETQYF
TGTGCTAGCAGCTTGGGTGCTCAAGAGACCCAGTACTTC
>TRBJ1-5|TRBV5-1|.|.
CASSRDGYSNQPQHF
TGCGCCAGCAGCCGGGACGGATATAGCAATCAGCCCCAGCATTTT
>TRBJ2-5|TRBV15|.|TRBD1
CATSRDWTGDETQYF
TGTGCCACCAGCAGAGATTGGACAGGGGATGAGACCCAGTACTTC
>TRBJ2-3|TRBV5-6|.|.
CASTSPHGRDTQYF
TGTGCCAGCACCTCCCCGCACGGACGCGATACGCAGTATTTT
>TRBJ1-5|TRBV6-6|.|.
CASSYLAGNSNQPQHF
TGTGCCAGCAGTTACTTAGCAGGGAATAGCAATCAGCCCCAGCATTTT
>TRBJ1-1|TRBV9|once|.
CASSDYRAQPTEAFF
TGTGCCAGCAGCGACTACCGGGCTCAGCCCACTGAAGCTTTCTTT
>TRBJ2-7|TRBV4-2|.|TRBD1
CASSQGDRVEQYF
TGTGCCAGCAGCCAAGGGGACAGGGTCGAGCAGTACTTC
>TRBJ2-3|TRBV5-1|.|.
CASRGVATDTQYF
TGCGCCAGCCGCGGGGTTGCGACAGATACGCAGTATTTT
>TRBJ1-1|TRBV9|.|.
CASSVDNTEAFF
TGTGCCAGCAGCGTAGATAACACTGAAGCTTTCTTT
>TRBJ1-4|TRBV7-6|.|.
CASSLDISNEKLFF
TGTGCCAGCAGCTTAGACATTTCTAATGAAAAACTGTTTTTT
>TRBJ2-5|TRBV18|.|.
CASSPSGGQETQYF
TGTGCCAGCTCACCATCAGGGGGGCAAGAGACCCAGTACTTC
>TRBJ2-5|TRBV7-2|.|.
CASTLGGYQETQYF
TGTGCCAGCACCCTTGGGGGGTACCAAGAGACCCAGTACTTC
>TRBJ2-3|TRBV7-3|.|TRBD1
CASSLGDRVSDTQYF
TGTGCCAGCAGCTTGGGGGACAGGGTATCAGATACGCAGTATTTT
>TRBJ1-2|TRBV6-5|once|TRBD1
CASGWDGTGDYGYTF
TGTGCCAGCGGCTGGGACGGAACAGGGGACTATGGCTACACCTTC
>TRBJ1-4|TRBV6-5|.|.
CASSTAATNEKLFF
TGTGCCAGCAGCACAGCAGCAACTAATGAAAAACTGTTTTTT
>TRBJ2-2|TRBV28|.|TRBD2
CASSLLAGRPGELFF
TGTGCCAGCAGTTTGCTAGCGGGGAGACCCGGGGAGCTGTTTTTT
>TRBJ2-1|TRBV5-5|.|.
CASSHGTGAYNEQFF
TGTGCCAGCAGCCATGGGACTGGGGCCTACAATGAGCAGTTCTTC
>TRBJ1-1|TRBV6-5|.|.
CASSQGSSGTEAFF
TGTGCCAGCAGTCAAGGATCGTCGGGCACTGAAGCTTTCTTT
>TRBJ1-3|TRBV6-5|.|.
CASSYARASGNTIYF
TGTGCCAGCAGTTACGCTAGGGCCTCTGGAAACACCATATATTTT
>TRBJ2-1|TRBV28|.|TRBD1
CASSPPGTGSNEQFF
TGTGCCAGCAGTCCCCCCGGGACAGGGTCCAATGAGCAGTTCTTC
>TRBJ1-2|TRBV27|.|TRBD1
CASRTGTGYGYTF
TGTGCCAGCAGGACCGGGACAGGATATGGCTACACCTTC